The 32 T cell receptor beta chains below all came from one sample that was sequenced in a study of blood T cell repertoires in COVID-19. Some clones are missing from TCRdb's copy, which holds only in-frame ones; the method was immunoSEQ multiplex PCR. The data contain about 220,000 clones, about 80% of them singletons. The sequenced material came from PBMCs or T cells enriched from blood (not recorded which). The receptors come from a woman aged 40 to 49 with acute COVID-19.

The chain couples TRBV7-9 to TRBJ1-2, with D perhaps TRBD1 (5 bases). The CDR3 contains 13 residues. From germline, CDR1 is SEHNR and CDR2 FQNEAQ (reference sequence). Trimming removed 2 bases from V and 5 bases from J, with 9 bases in between. This chain's CDR3 is CASSLPGAYGYTF. The CDR3 nucleotides read TGTGCCAGCAGCTTACCTGGGGCATATGGCTACACCTTC.

The J gene is TRBJ1-2, the V gene TRBV6-2 or TRBV6-3; 8 nucleotides line up with TRBD1. V gave up 4 bases and J gave up 3 bases; unmatched junction bases: 4. Germline V gene sequence: CDR1 MNHEY, CDR2 SVGEGT. The CDR3 consists of 14 residues. CDR3 sequence: CASSSPTGDYGYTF. The CDR3 DNA sequence: TGTGCCAGCAGTTCACCGACAGGGGACTATGGCTACACCTTC.

This chain joins TRBV6-2 or TRBV6-3 and TRBJ1-1; 7 positions agree with TRBD1. CDR3 length equals 11 residues. With V trimmed by 2 bases and J by 10 bases, 1 base remained unmatched. The germline gives CDR1 MNHEY, CDR2 SVGEGT. CDR3 nucleotide sequence: TGTGCCAGCAGTTACGAGGGGGCAGCTTTCTTT. This translates into CASSYEGAAFF.

This chain joins TRBV11-1 and TRBJ1-3; 7 positions match TRBD1. CDR3 size: 19 residues. The V segment lost 0 bases and the J segment 2 bases; nucleotides outside the gene matches: 13. Germline lookup yields CDR1 SGHAT and CDR2 FQDESV (reference sequence). The DNA for the CDR3 is TGTGCCAGCAGCTTAGCACGCATACAGGGGCGGACGCCTGGAAACACCATATATTTT. Translating gives CASSLARIQGRTPGNTIYF. Drawing the rest from reference TRBV11-1 and TRBJ1-3, the complete variable domain is EAEVAQSPRYKITEKSQAVAFWCDPISGHATLYWYRQILGQGPELLVQFQDESVVDDSQLPKDRFSAERLKGVDSTLKIQPAELGDSAMYLCASSLARIQGRTPGNTIYFGEGSWLTVV.

This chain links TRBV7-8 with TRBJ1-5; possible D gene TRBD1, 5 bases. V was clipped by 1 base and J by 1 base, with 11 bases between them. CDR1 is SGHVS and CDR2 is FQNEAQ in the germline V gene. The CDR3 extends over 16 amino acids. This chain's CDR3 is CASSLGAGRSNQPQHF. CDR3 bases: TGTGCCAGCAGCTTAGGTGCAGGGAGGAGCAATCAGCCCCAGCATTTT.

The chain is built from TRBV29-1 and TRBJ2-2; 12 nucleotides match TRBD1. The CDR3 runs 18 residues. V lost 3 bases and J lost 6; bases outside the gene matches: 14. Per the germline V gene, CDR1 is SQVTM and CDR2 is ANQGSEA. The chain's CDR3 is CSVEIGTGGPEDSGELFF. Here the CDR3 DNA reads TGCAGCGTTGAGATTGGGACAGGGGGCCCCGAGGATTCCGGGGAGCTGTTTTTT.

V usage is TRBV28 and J usage is TRBJ2-7, with D possibly being TRBD1 (5 bases). This CDR3 contains 16 residues. CDR1 is MDHEN and CDR2 is SYDVKM in the germline V gene. Trimming removed 6 bases at V and 2 bases at J, with 20 bases between. The CDR3 DNA reads as TGTGCCAGCAGCGAAACTACAGGACCCATTCCCTACGAGCAGTACTTC. Encoded protein: CASSETTGPIPYEQYF.

The rearrangement links TRBV24-1 to TRBJ2-2; 10 bases align to TRBD1. After removal of 4 bases from V and 3 bases from J, the junction contained 4 bases not matched to a gene. The CDR3 loop spans 16 amino acids. Germline-derived CDR1 and CDR2 are KGHDR and SFDVKD. As DNA, the CDR3 is TGTGCCACCAGTGAGGCAGGGACAGGGGACACCGGGGAGCTGTTTTTT. Translating it yields CATSEAGTGDTGELFF.

This chain joins TRBV27 and TRBJ2-2; the D gene is possibly TRBD1 (5 bases). There are 14 residues in the CDR3. Trimming took off 10 bases at V and 7 bases at J, with 19 bases between the two ends. Germline values: CDR1 MNHEY, CDR2 SMNVEV (reference sequence). The CDR3 loop reads CATEPQAGFGELFF. The CDR3 DNA reads as TGTGCCACCGAACCCCAGGCAGGGTTCGGGGAGCTGTTTTTT.

As regards this clone: An end of the junction does not agree with germline; a read error may underlie this. The genes are TRBV5-1 and TRBJ2-7, with 7 bases that match TRBD1. The length of the CDR3 is 11 residues. In germline, CDR1 is SGHRS, CDR2 YFSETQ. The CDR3 reads CASSPIQGSHF. CDR3 nucleotides: TGCGCCAGCAGCCCGATACAGGGGTCGCACTTC.

J is TRBJ1-6 and V is TRBV18; possibly TRBD1 for D (6 bases). The CDR3 spans 13 residues. Between the trimmed V and J ends, which lost 6 bases and 10 bases, there was a span of 13 bases. Looked up from germline, CDR1 is KGHSH and CDR2 is LQKENI. CDR3 residues: CASSPTGNSPLHF. The CDR3 coding sequence is TGTGCCAGCTCCCCTACAGGGAACTCACCCCTCCACTTT.

V gene TRBV28 combines with J gene TRBJ1-2, with a weak D call TRBD1 (6 bases). The germline CDR1 and CDR2 sequences are MDHEN and SYDVKM. CDR3 size: 12 residues. Between the trimmed V and J ends, which lost 2 bases and 7 bases, there was a span of 8 bases. For the CDR3, the DNA is TGTGCCAGCAGTTTAATGACAGGTGGCTACACCTTC. Protein product: CASSLMTGGYTF.

CDR3 protein: CATNQTDEKLFF. The DNA of the CDR3 is TGTGCCACCAACCAGACAGATGAAAAACTGTTTTTT. J is TRBJ1-4 and V is TRBV24-1; TRBD1 is a possible D gene (5 bases). V was pared by 8 bases and J by 6 bases, with 9 bases between. There are 12 residues in the CDR3. Germline CDR1 KGHDR, CDR2 SFDVKD.

The rearrangement uses TRBV7-6 and TRBJ1-4; D perhaps matches TRBD1 (5 bases). V was pared by 4 bases and J by 6 bases, with 15 bases between. The germline V gene has CDR1 SGHVS and CDR2 FNYEAQ. This CDR3 is 15 amino acids long. The CDR3 region has the DNA TGTGCCAGCAGCTACGGAAGGGGCGAGTATGAAAAACTGTTTTTT. Protein product: CASSYGRGEYEKLFF.

This clone was seen once. This sequence joins TRBV6-5 and TRBJ1-5; weak D call: TRBD1 (6 bases). Per the germline V gene, CDR1 is MNHEY and CDR2 is SVGAGI. V was cut by 8 bases and J by 1 base, with 6 bases left in between. CDR3 length: 12 residues. The CDR3 region is CASDRSNQPQHF. The CDR3 DNA is TGTGCCAGCGACAGGAGCAATCAGCCCCAGCATTTT.

The chain is built from TRBV30 and TRBJ1-2, with 7 bases aligning to TRBD1. V lost 3 bases and J lost 8; bases outside the gene matches: 6. The CDR3 has 12 residues. Germline loops: CDR1 GTSNPN, CDR2 SVGIG (reference sequence). This chain's CDR3 is CAWSKGAWGYTF. DNA of the CDR3: TGTGCCTGGAGCAAGGGGGCGTGGGGCTACACCTTC.

This chain joins TRBV9 and TRBJ2-7, with 7 bases fitting TRBD2. Germline V CDR1 and CDR2: SGDLS, YYNGEE. Trimming removed 2 bases from V and 5 bases from J; junction bases left unmatched: 1. The CDR3 totals 12 residues. CDR3 loop: CASSVGGNEQYF. CDR3 in DNA: TGTGCCAGCAGCGTGGGGGGGAACGAGCAGTACTTC. Combining the CDR3 with reference TRBV9 and TRBJ2-7 gives the whole variable domain DSGVTQTPKHLITATGQRVTLRCSPRSGDLSVYWYQQSLDQGLQFLIQYYNGEERAKGNILERFSAQQFPDLHSELNLSSLELGDSALYFCASSVGGNEQYFGPGTRLTVT.

The chain joins TRBV7-8 to TRBJ2-7; D remains ambiguous. V was cut by 5 bases and J by 2 bases, with 7 bases left in between. In germline, CDR1 is SGHVS, CDR2 FQNEAQ. The CDR3 is 12 amino acids. The CDR3 DNA sequence: TGTGCCAGCAGCCTGTACACCTACGAGCAGTACTTC. Its protein is CASSLYTYEQYF. Full variable domain (outside the CDR3, taken from reference TRBV7-8 and TRBJ2-7): GAGVSQSPRYKVAKRGQDVALRCDPISGHVSLFWYQQALGQGPEFLTYFQNEAQLDKSGLPSDRFFAERPEGSVSTLKIQRTQQEDSAVYLCASSLYTYEQYFGPGTRLTVT.

V is TRBV6-2 or TRBV6-3 and J is TRBJ1-2; D call uncertain. This CDR3 spans 13 amino acids. Germline loops: CDR1 MNHEY, CDR2 SVGEGT. V was trimmed by 6 bases and J by 1 base, leaving 9 bases between them. CDR3 sequence (DNA): TGTGCCAGCAGCTCCAGGAATAACTATGGCTACACCTTC. It translates to CASSSRNNYGYTF.

The V call is TRBV7-3, the J call TRBJ2-1; a weak D match, TRBD2 (6 bases). The V end was cut by 4 bases, the J end by 6 bases, with 13 bases between. CDR1 and CDR2 from the germline V gene are SGHTA and FQGTGA. CDR3 size: 14 residues. In nucleotides, the CDR3 is TGTGCCAGCAGCTCCCAGAGTAGCGGCAATGAGCAGTTCTTC. It yields the protein CASSSQSSGNEQFF.

The genes are TRBV7-7 and TRBJ2-7; TRBD1 might be the D (5 bases). CDR1 is SSHAT, CDR2 FNYEAQ, per germline (reference sequence). The CDR3 has 17 residues. V dropped 5 bases and J dropped 3 bases, with 23 bases sitting between them. CDR3 DNA sequence: TGTGCCAGCAGCACGACGTACAAAGCGACAGATTTCTACGAGCAGTACTTC. This sequence encodes CASSTTYKATDFYEQYF.

The chain has TRBV4-1 and TRBJ1-2; unclear D gene. This CDR3 spans 17 amino acids. V was pared by 4 bases and J by 6 bases, with 24 bases between. Germline CDR1 MGHRA, CDR2 YSYEKL. In DNA form, the CDR3 reads TGCGCCAGCAGCCTAGGTCCCCCGGGTTCCACCTGGAATGGCTACACCTTC. It encodes CASSLGPPGSTWNGYTF.

The V and J genes are TRBV6-6 and TRBJ2-7; 9 bases match TRBD1. There are 14 residues in the CDR3. CDR1 and CDR2 from the germline V gene are MNHNY and SVGAGI (reference sequence). V lost 6 bases, J lost 4 bases, and 7 bases stayed unmatched. The CDR3 loop is CASSPGTGKYEQYF. DNA of the CDR3: TGTGCCAGCAGCCCCGGGACAGGGAAGTACGAGCAGTACTTC.

The chain joins TRBV20-1 to TRBJ2-1; 12 positions match TRBD2. Germline assignment: CDR1 DFQATT and CDR2 SNEGSKA (reference sequence). V lost 3 bases and J lost 5; bases outside the gene matches: 5. The CDR3 consists of 15 residues. The CDR3 DNA reads as TGCAGTGCTAGTCCCCTAGCGGGGGGGGACAATGAGCAGTTCTTC. It encodes CSASPLAGGDNEQFF.

The chain carries TRBV30 and TRBJ2-2; tentative D call: TRBD2 (6 bases). Per the germline V gene, CDR1 is GTSNPN and CDR2 is SVGIG (reference sequence). Trimming removed 1 base at V and 6 bases at J, with 15 bases between. The CDR3 consists of 15 residues. As DNA, the CDR3 is TGTGCCTGGAGTGCCGGACTACCGTCCCCCGGGGAGCTGTTTTTT. Translating it yields CAWSAGLPSPGELFF. The full variable domain, rest sourced from reference TRBV30 and TRBJ2-2, is SQTIHQWPATLVQPVGSPLSLECTVEGTSNPNLYWYRQAAGRGLQLLFYSVGIGQISSEVPQNLSASRPQDRQFILSSKKLLLSDSGFYLCAWSAGLPSPGELFFGEGSRLTVL.

The gene calls are TRBV28 and TRBJ2-7; D might be TRBD1 (5 bases). This CDR3 is 13 amino acids long. CDR1 MDHEN and CDR2 SYDVKM come from the germline V gene. Trimming pared 7 bases from V and 3 bases from J, leaving 13 bases between. The CDR3 reads CASTPGHFYEQYF. The CDR3 DNA reads as TGTGCCAGCACCCCCGGACATTTCTACGAGCAGTACTTC. The whole variable domain, filled in from reference TRBV28 and TRBJ2-7, reads DVKVTQSSRYLVKRTGEKVFLECVQDMDHENMFWYRQDPGLGLRLIYFSYDVKMKEKGDIPEGYSVSREKKERFSLILESASTNQTSMYLCASTPGHFYEQYFGPGTRLTVT.

The rearrangement links TRBV9 to TRBJ1-2; 9 nucleotides agree with TRBD1. The germline CDR1 and CDR2 sequences are SGDLS and YYNGEE. The CDR3 length is 14 residues. After removal of 4 bases from V and 4 bases from J, the junction contained 5 bases not matched to a gene. CDR3 in DNA: TGTGCCAGCAGCACAACAGGGGGCTTCTATGGCTACACCTTC. Translating it yields CASSTTGGFYGYTF.

The gene calls are TRBV28 and TRBJ2-2, with TRBD1 matching over 7 bases. Unmatched junction bases numbered 6, after V lost 5 bases and J lost 0 bases. The length of the CDR3 is 16 residues. Germline-derived CDR1 and CDR2 are MDHEN and SYDVKM. CDR3 residues: CASSTQGEANTGELFF. CDR3 nucleotides: TGTGCCAGCAGTACTCAGGGGGAAGCGAACACCGGGGAGCTGTTTTTT. The full variable domain, rest sourced from reference TRBV28 and TRBJ2-2, is DVKVTQSSRYLVKRTGEKVFLECVQDMDHENMFWYRQDPGLGLRLIYFSYDVKMKEKGDIPEGYSVSREKKERFSLILESASTNQTSMYLCASSTQGEANTGELFFGEGSRLTVL.

Only one count was recorded for this clone. V usage is TRBV11-2 and J usage is TRBJ2-4; 10 nucleotides align to TRBD1. CDR1 is SGHAT and CDR2 is FQNNGV in the germline V gene. The trim removed 4 bases at V and 6 bases at J, leaving 12 bases unmatched. CDR3 length: 17 residues. CDR3 sequence: CASSYGQGGPHGNIQYF. The CDR3 region has the DNA TGTGCCAGCAGCTATGGACAGGGGGGCCCACATGGAAACATTCAGTACTTC.

V is TRBV5-6 and J is TRBJ2-2, with 8 bases that match TRBD2. The CDR3 is made up of 16 amino acids. J gave up 1 base and V 2 bases, and 4 bases lay outside the gene matches. CDR1 is SGHDT, CDR2 YYEEEE, per germline. The CDR3 DNA reads as TGTGCCAGCAGCTTACTAGCGGAACTGAACACCGGGGAGCTGTTTTTT. As protein: CASSLLAELNTGELFF.

As concerns this clone: Other DNA sequences in the same sample also yield this CDR3. The chain uses TRBV28 and TRBJ1-2; TRBD1 matches at 7 bases. Trimming cost V 3 bases and J 4 bases; bases outside gene matches: 8. This CDR3 spans 15 amino acids. Germline CDR1 reads MDHEN; CDR2 reads SYDVKM. Written as DNA, the CDR3 is TGTGCCAGCAGTTTGGGGGACAGTTCTTTCTATGGCTACACCTTC. Amino acids: CASSLGDSSFYGYTF.

The chain is built from TRBV5-6 and TRBJ1-3; D is unclear. The germline V gene has CDR1 SGHDT and CDR2 YYEEEE. The CDR3 extends over 13 amino acids. The V end was cut by 4 bases, the J end by 4 bases, with 9 bases between. The CDR3 loop is CASSRLRGNTIYF. In DNA, the CDR3 is TGTGCCAGCAGCCGTCTCAGAGGAAACACCATATATTTT.